The 2 T cell receptor beta chains in this list originate from one sample, sequenced in a study of blood T cell repertoires in COVID-19. Method: immunoSEQ multiplex PCR; TCRdb's copy keeps in-frame clones and lacks some. Here the sample spans approximately 150,000 clones, around 80% being singletons. What was sequenced was peripheral blood. These receptor sequences come from a man aged 60 to 75 with acute or convalescent COVID-19.

The chain recombines TRBV3-1 (or the pseudogene TRBV3-2) with TRBJ2-5; 10 positions agree with TRBD2. CDR1 is LGHDT, CDR2 YNNKEL, per germline (reference sequence). The CDR3 consists of 17 residues. With V trimmed by 6 bases and J by 4 bases, 14 bases remained unmatched. CDR3 region: CASSRFGLADLIETQYF. The CDR3, as DNA: TGTGCCAGCAGTCGGTTTGGACTAGCGGATCTTATAGAGACCCAGTACTTC.

This clone appeared once. The V call is TRBV2, the J call TRBJ2-7; 8 nucleotides align to TRBD1. CDR1 is SNHLY and CDR2 is FYNNEI in the germline V gene. The CDR3 is made up of 14 amino acids. J was trimmed by 1 base and V by 7 bases; bases with no gene match: 6. Written as DNA, the CDR3 is TGTGCCAGCATGCGGAGACAGGGGTCCTACGAGCAGTACTTC. This translates into CASMRRQGSYEQYF.